A single sample is the source of the 32 T cell receptor beta chains below, sequenced in a study of T-cell reconstitution after alpha-beta-depleted transplantation in children. Unique molecular identifiers tagged the TCRbeta library. Using its own MiXCR run on the PCR reads, TCRdb lists one record per CDR3 protein. The table includes about 250,000 distinct CDR3 sequences, under 30% detected once. The sequencing used PBMCs, mostly from graft donor cells, collected 360 days after TCRalphabeta/CD19-depleted stem cell transplant. These receptors were taken from a female patient between 2 and 15 years old who had a stem cell transplant for congenital amegakaryocytic thrombocytopenia, so the T cells may come from the graft donor.

The chain employs TRBV3-1 and TRBJ2-7; 8 bases fit TRBD1. The germline gives CDR1 LGHDT, CDR2 YNNKEL (reference sequence). Trimming removed 5 bases from V and 1 base from J; junction bases left unmatched: 7. The CDR3 length is 15 residues. CDR3 sequence (DNA): TGTGCCAGCAGCGACCTTGGACAGGGTTCCTACGAGCAGTACTTC. Its protein product is CASSDLGQGSYEQYF.

This clonotype was detected many times. The chain has TRBV7-2 and TRBJ1-1, with a tentative D call TRBD1 (5 bases). Trimming left V 3 bases short and J 0 bases short, with 17 bases between. The length of the CDR3 is 17 residues. From germline, CDR1 is SGHTA and CDR2 FQGNSA. Here the CDR3 reads CASSFNGDPSMNTEAFF. Written as DNA, the CDR3 is TGTGCCAGCAGCTTCAATGGGGACCCAAGCATGAACACTGAAGCTTTCTTT.

The J gene is TRBJ2-5, the V gene TRBV7-9; no firm D call. This CDR3 is 14 amino acids long. Germline CDR1 SEHNR, CDR2 FQNEAQ (reference sequence). V dropped 0 bases and J dropped 2 bases, with 7 bases sitting between them. The CDR3 reads CASSLAVGQETQYF. For the CDR3, the DNA is TGTGCCAGCAGCTTAGCGGTGGGGCAAGAGACCCAGTACTTC. The variable domain in full, completed from reference TRBV7-9 and TRBJ2-5, reads DTGVSQNPRHKITKRGQNVTFRCDPISEHNRLYWYRQTLGQGPEFLTYFQNEAQLEKSRLLSDRFSAERPKGSFSTLEIQRTEQGDSAMYLCASSLAVGQETQYFGPGTRLLVL.

The table lists this clonotype with a few counts. This chain links TRBV20-1 with TRBJ2-2; TRBD2 agrees at 12 bases. This CDR3 is built from 16 residues. The junction had 2 bases not matched to a gene; V was cut back by 0 bases and J by 3 bases. Germline V gives CDR1 DFQATT, CDR2 SNEGSKA (reference sequence). As DNA, the CDR3 is TGCAGTGCTAGAGACCGACTAGCGGGAGACACCGGGGAGCTGTTTTTT. It translates to CSARDRLAGDTGELFF.

This clonotype was seen a handful of times. The V and J genes are TRBV20-1 and TRBJ2-5; 9 nucleotides agree with TRBD2. CDR3 length equals 13 residues. Trimming took 6 bases from V and 2 from J; bases not matched to a gene: 4. Germline V gene data show CDR1 as DFQATT and CDR2 as SNEGSKA (reference sequence). The CDR3 DNA follows: TGCAGTGCCGGGACTAGCAGTCAAGAGACCCAGTACTTC. Protein sequence: CSAGTSSQETQYF.

V and J are TRBV5-1 and TRBJ2-5; possibly TRBD2 for D (6 bases). V shed 0 bases and J shed 4 bases, with 16 bases lying between them. The CDR3 length is 16 residues. Germline CDR1 SGHRS, CDR2 YFSETQ. In DNA form, the CDR3 reads TGCGCCAGCAGCTTGGTGGGGCTAGCGTGGAGAGAGACCCAGTACTTC. As protein: CASSLVGLAWRETQYF.

V is TRBV7-2 and J is TRBJ2-1; D is undetermined. The germline V gene encodes CDR1 SGHTA and CDR2 FQGNSA. Trimming left V 3 bases short and J 8 bases short, with 17 bases between. The CDR3 is 15 amino acids. CDR3 bases: TGTGCCAGCAGCTTGAGCCCTCGGCCGCGCGATGAGCAGTTCTTC. Translated, it gives CASSLSPRPRDEQFF.

This clonotype appeared many times. V usage is TRBV7-8 and J usage is TRBJ1-1, with no clear D. From germline, CDR1 is SGHVS and CDR2 FQNEAQ. This CDR3 has 13 residues. Trimming removed 1 base at V and 4 bases at J, with 7 bases between. This chain's CDR3 is CASSLGQATEAFF. In DNA form, the CDR3 reads TGTGCCAGCAGCTTAGGGCAGGCCACTGAAGCTTTCTTT.

V and J are TRBV20-1 and TRBJ1-2, with 9 nucleotides matching TRBD1. Germline loops: CDR1 DFQATT, CDR2 SNEGSKA (reference sequence). The CDR3 sequence is 14 residues long. V lost 1 base to trimming and J lost 1 base; unmatched junction nucleotides: 1. In DNA form, the CDR3 reads TGCAGTGCTAGAGGGGACAGGGATAACTATGGCTACACCTTC. Translating gives CSARGDRDNYGYTF.

The rearrangement joins TRBV30 to TRBJ2-1, with 7 bases aligning to TRBD2. V was clipped by 0 bases and J by 6 bases; unmatched bases: 5. This CDR3 has 14 amino acids. Germline V gene data show CDR1 as GTSNPN and CDR2 as SVGIG (reference sequence). The CDR3 DNA reads as TGTGCCTGGAGTGTACTAGCGCGGATCAATGAGCAGTTCTTC. This encodes CAWSVLARINEQFF. Looking up the rest from reference TRBV30 and TRBJ2-1 gives the full variable domain: SQTIHQWPATLVQPVGSPLSLECTVEGTSNPNLYWYRQAAGRGLQLLFYSVGIGQISSEVPQNLSASRPQDRQFILSSKKLLLSDSGFYLCAWSVLARINEQFFGPGTRLTVL.

This clonotype was counted a few times. V gene TRBV14 combines with J gene TRBJ2-5; D might be TRBD1 (6 bases). Between the trimmed V and J ends, which lost 3 bases and 2 bases, there was a span of 10 bases. This CDR3 region has 14 residues. Germline CDR1 SGHDN, CDR2 FVKESK. As DNA, the CDR3 is TGTGCCAGCAGCCAGCCGACAGGACAAGAGACCCAGTACTTC. Protein: CASSQPTGQETQYF. The full variable domain, its missing parts supplied by reference TRBV14 and TRBJ2-5, is EAGVTQFPSHSVIEKGQTVTLRCDPISGHDNLYWYRRVMGKEIKFLLHFVKESKQDESGMPNNRFLAERTGGTYSTLKVQPAELEDSGVYFCASSQPTGQETQYFGPGTRLLVL.

This clonotype was picked up a small number of times. The gene calls are TRBV6-9 and TRBJ2-7; D remains ambiguous. V was clipped by 10 bases and J by 5 bases, with 6 bases between them. Germline CDR1 MNHGY, CDR2 SVAAGI. The length of the CDR3 is 9 residues. This chain's CDR3 is CAILHEQYF. CDR3 sequence (DNA): TGTGCCATACTACACGAGCAGTACTTC.

This clonotype occurred a few times. The CDR3 loop is CSCLGAGTGSTEAFF. CDR3 bases: TGCAGTTGTCTAGGCGCTGGGACAGGGAGCACTGAAGCTTTCTTT. This chain links TRBV20-1 with TRBJ1-1; the match to TRBD1 covers 9 bases. Germline CDR1 DFQATT, CDR2 SNEGSKA (reference sequence). CDR3 length: 15 amino acids. The ends lost 8 bases at V and 4 bases at J; junction bases unmatched: 14.

This clonotype was detected only a few times. This chain connects TRBV6-2 or TRBV6-3 to TRBJ2-6; D gene uncertain. V was trimmed by 7 bases and J by 0 bases, leaving 10 bases between them. The CDR3 is 15 amino acids. CDR1 is MNHEY, CDR2 SVGEGT, per germline. The DNA for the CDR3 is TGTGCCAGCATCGTCAGACCCTCTGGGGCCAACGTCCTGACTTTC. Its protein is CASIVRPSGANVLTF.

A few counts support this clonotype. The genes are TRBV4-2 and TRBJ2-7; TRBD2 matches at 9 bases. The CDR3 contains 18 residues. Unmatched junction bases numbered 11, after V lost 0 bases and J lost 2 bases. Germline V lookup: CDR1 LGHNA, CDR2 YNFKEQ. CDR3 sequence (DNA): TGTGCCAGCAGCCAAGATTCCCAATCGACTAGCGGAACCTACGAGCAGTACTTC. It codes for CASSQDSQSTSGTYEQYF.

This chain connects TRBV7-8 to TRBJ1-3, with a tentative D call TRBD1 (6 bases). V was shortened by 3 bases and J by 1 base, with 16 bases between the two germline ends. Per the germline V gene, CDR1 is SGHVS and CDR2 is FQNEAQ. The CDR3 runs 17 residues. Here the CDR3 reads CASSFRPLTGSGNTIYF. CDR3 DNA sequence: TGTGCCAGCAGCTTTCGACCCTTAACAGGGTCTGGAAACACCATATATTTT. Using reference TRBV7-8 and TRBJ1-3 for the parts outside the CDR3, the full variable domain is GAGVSQSPRYKVAKRGQDVALRCDPISGHVSLFWYQQALGQGPEFLTYFQNEAQLDKSGLPSDRFFAERPEGSVSTLKIQRTQQEDSAVYLCASSFRPLTGSGNTIYFGEGSWLTVV.

This clonotype was picked up a small number of times. This chain uses TRBV28 with TRBJ2-5, with no clear D. Trimming cost V 5 bases and J 1 base, with 14 bases left between them. CDR3 length: 15 amino acids. Looked up from germline, CDR1 is MDHEN and CDR2 is SYDVKM. The CDR3 loop reads CASSHILSGQETQYF. In nucleotides, the CDR3 is TGTGCCAGCAGTCACATTTTATCGGGCCAAGAGACCCAGTACTTC.

This clonotype was seen repeatedly, ten times or more. V is TRBV14 and J is TRBJ1-1; D gene ambiguous. V was trimmed by 10 bases and J by 7 bases, leaving 10 bases between them. This CDR3 is 10 amino acids long. The germline V gene has CDR1 SGHDN and CDR2 FVKESK. The DNA for the CDR3 is TGTGCCACCGGAACAGTTGAAGCTTTCTTT. Translated: CATGTVEAFF.

A few counts support this clonotype. The rearrangement joins TRBV12-3 or TRBV12-4 to TRBJ1-4; D call uncertain. Trimming left V 7 bases short and J 8 bases short, with 14 bases between. This CDR3 region has 13 residues. CDR3 nucleotide sequence: TGTGCCAGCATCGGGCGAAAGGGCGAAAAACTGTTTTTT. Protein: CASIGRKGEKLFF.

The chain is built from TRBV28 and TRBJ2-3; possible D gene TRBD2, 6 bases. The CDR3 loop spans 16 amino acids. V dropped 3 bases and J dropped 2 bases, with 15 bases sitting between them. Germline V gene sequence: CDR1 MDHEN, CDR2 SYDVKM. In nucleotides, the CDR3 is TGTGCCAGCAGTTTTCGGGGGAGGTCTCACACAGATACGCAGTATTTT. It specifies CASSFRGRSHTDTQYF.

The rearrangement joins TRBV10-3 to TRBJ2-3; D might be TRBD1 (6 bases). The CDR3 extends over 14 amino acids. V lost 4 bases and J 8 bases, leaving 16 bases between the germline ends. Germline V gene lookup returns CDR1 ENHRY and CDR2 SYGVKD. Written as DNA, the CDR3 is TGTGCCATCAGTGTAAGACAGGATTTCGGTACGCAGTATTTT. Residues: CAISVRQDFGTQYF.

The V call is TRBV7-9, the J call TRBJ2-3; D unclear. Germline values: CDR1 SEHNR, CDR2 FQNEAQ (reference sequence). Trimming stripped 4 bases from V and 3 bases from J, with 14 bases between. This CDR3 spans 15 amino acids. The CDR3 DNA reads as TGTGCCAGCAGCTCGCTAGAGATGGGGACAGATACGCAGTATTTT. Protein: CASSSLEMGTDTQYF.

The J gene is TRBJ2-7, the V gene TRBV7-6; the D gene is possibly TRBD1 (6 bases). Germline V gene lookup returns CDR1 SGHVS and CDR2 FNYEAQ. The CDR3 sequence is 13 residues long. V lost 5 bases, J lost 3 bases, and 11 bases lay in between. The CDR3 is CASSPLDSYEQYF. The CDR3 bases are TGTGCCAGCAGCCCATTGGACAGCTACGAGCAGTACTTC. Complete variable domain (other parts from reference TRBV7-6 and TRBJ2-7): GAGVSQSPRYKVTKRGQDVALRCDPISGHVSLYWYRQALGQGPEFLTYFNYEAQQDKSGLPNDRFSAERPEGSISTLTIQRTEQRDSAMYRCASSPLDSYEQYFGPGTRLTVT.

This chain uses TRBV12-3 or TRBV12-4 with TRBJ1-2; D perhaps matches TRBD1 (6 bases). CDR3 size: 12 residues. Trimming took off 7 bases at V and 4 bases at J, with 10 bases between the two ends. Here the CDR3 reads CASTGDRYGYTF. In DNA form, the CDR3 reads TGTGCCAGCACAGGGGACCGCTATGGCTACACCTTC.

The chain recombines TRBV4-2 with TRBJ2-3; TRBD2 matches 9 bases. V gave up 4 bases and J gave up 0 bases; unmatched junction bases: 5. This CDR3 region has 16 residues. Looked up from germline, CDR1 is LGHNA and CDR2 is YNFKEQ. The CDR3 region is CASSLTTSGSTDTQYF. The CDR3 bases are TGTGCCAGCAGCCTAACGACTAGCGGCAGCACAGATACGCAGTATTTT.

The chain uses TRBV20-1 and TRBJ2-5; D might be TRBD1 (6 bases). This CDR3 has 16 amino acids. The germline gives CDR1 DFQATT, CDR2 SNEGSKA (reference sequence). Deletions cut 6 bases from V and 1 base from J, with 21 bases between. DNA for the CDR3: TGCAGTGCAAGAACCGAGGACAGAGGTCGCCAAGAGACCCAGTACTTC. It translates to CSARTEDRGRQETQYF.

This clonotype showed up just a few times. The chain is built from TRBV20-1 and TRBJ2-1; possibly TRBD2 for D (6 bases). V shed 3 bases and J shed 5 bases, with 8 bases lying between them. The CDR3 is 12 residues long. In germline, CDR1 is DFQATT, CDR2 SNEGSKA (reference sequence). This CDR3 reads CSASGSDNEQFF. Written as DNA, the CDR3 is TGCAGTGCTAGCGGGAGTGACAATGAGCAGTTCTTC.

This chain connects TRBV7-8 to TRBJ2-2, with 10 positions matching TRBD2. Trimming at V came to 4 bases and at J to 3 bases, leaving 5 bases not matched to a gene. Per the germline V gene, CDR1 is SGHVS and CDR2 is FQNEAQ. CDR3 length: 16 residues. CDR3 region: CASSSPAGGYTGELFF. DNA of the CDR3: TGTGCCAGCAGCTCCCCAGCGGGGGGGTACACCGGGGAGCTGTTTTTT.

The CDR3 bases are TGTGCCTTCGATCCGGACACCGGGGAGCTGTTTTTT. It translates to CAFDPDTGELFF. V gene TRBV6-4 combines with J gene TRBJ2-2; unclear D gene. The CDR3 is 12 amino acids. In germline, CDR1 is MRHNA, CDR2 SNTAGT. The V end lost 11 bases, the J end lost 3 bases, and 10 bases lay between the germline ends.

The chain joins TRBV3-1 to TRBJ2-1; 9 bases fit TRBD2. V lost 0 bases to trimming and J lost 3 bases; unmatched junction nucleotides: 6. The CDR3 extends over 17 amino acids. Germline V gene sequence: CDR1 LGHDT, CDR2 YNNKEL (reference sequence). The CDR3 nucleotides are TGTGCCAGCAGCCAAGACAATAGCGGGGGACACTACAATGAGCAGTTCTTC. Its protein is CASSQDNSGGHYNEQFF.

This clonotype was counted a few times. V is TRBV20-1 and J is TRBJ2-7; D not resolved. Germline CDR1 is DFQATT and CDR2 is SNEGSKA (reference sequence). The CDR3 sequence is 10 residues long. Here the CDR3 DNA reads TGCTCTGTTTCGGACTACGAGCAGTACTTC. Translation gives CSVSDYEQYF.

The chain couples TRBV7-9 to TRBJ1-1, with no clear D. Trimming shortened V by 5 bases and J by 2 bases, and 12 bases separated the two germline ends. The CDR3 runs 14 residues. Germline CDR1 reads SEHNR; CDR2 reads FQNEAQ (reference sequence). CDR3 nucleotide sequence: TGTGCCAGCAGCAGAGTCGACATTAACACTGAAGCTTTCTTT. This gives the protein CASSRVDINTEAFF.